This TCR beta chain comes out of a study of T-cell reconstitution after alpha-beta-depleted transplantation in children. Germline CDR1 MNHNS, CDR2 SASEGT. The CDR3 runs to 13 residues. The V end lost 7 bases, the J end lost 3 bases, and 12 bases lay between the germline ends. Preparing the TCRbeta library involved the use of unique molecular identifiers. In TCRdb, the PCR reads were re-called with MiXCR into one record per CDR3 protein. The table has hundreds of thousands of distinct CDR3 sequences, roughly 17% seen once; the top ten hold 1.1%. This clonotype was recorded many times. Here the sequenced sample was PBMCs from the stem cell graft donor, taken from the stem cell graft. This receptor was identified in a human donor who donated a stem cell graft to a child with acute myeloid leukemia. The J gene is TRBJ1-2, the V gene TRBV6-1; D ambiguous. Written as DNA, the CDR3 is TGTGCCAGCAATCGGGGAAGGGACTATGGCTACACCTTC. Amino acid sequence: CASNRGRDYGYTF.